These 11 T cell receptor beta chains originate from one sample sequenced in a study of T-cell memory formation after mild COVID-19. TCRdb re-called the 5' RACE reads with MiXCR, one entry per CDR3 protein. The sample has 200,000 to 300,000 distinct CDR3 sequences; 15% to 20% are singletons. The sample taken for sequencing was PBMCs or a T cell subset sorted from them (not recorded which). Receptors were obtained from a man aged 18 to 29 who had mild COVID-19 (a few samples of this study predate the infection). Cell type and time point are not known.

This chain uses TRBV15 with TRBJ2-3; D is possibly TRBD1 (6 bases). V was shortened by 0 bases and J by 2 bases, with 9 bases between the two germline ends. The CDR3 length is 15 residues. Germline V gene data show CDR1 as LNHNV and CDR2 as YYDKDF (reference sequence). CDR3 nucleotide sequence: TGTGCCACCAGCAGAGATCGGACAGCCACAGATACGCAGTATTTT. Translation gives CATSRDRTATDTQYF.

The chain is built from TRBV7-9 and TRBJ2-1; D gene uncertain. The CDR3 is 10 amino acids. The V gene's germline CDR1 is SEHNR and CDR2 FQNEAQ (reference sequence). Trimming removed 5 bases at V and 8 bases at J, with 4 bases between. The CDR3 here is CASSSYEQFF. CDR3 DNA sequence: TGTGCCAGCAGCAGCTATGAGCAGTTCTTC.

This clonotype was recorded a few times. J is TRBJ2-7 and V is TRBV24-1; possible D gene TRBD1, 6 bases. This CDR3 spans 16 amino acids. Germline assignment: CDR1 KGHDR and CDR2 SFDVKD. V lost 0 bases, J lost 3 bases, and 14 bases lay in between. CDR3 sequence (DNA): TGTGCCACCAGTGATTTGCGCCCACAGGGATACTACGAGCAGTACGTC. Amino acid sequence: CATSDLRPQGYYEQYV.

In this sample, this clonotype turned up a few times. The rearrangement uses TRBV6-5 and TRBJ2-2, with D tentatively TRBD1 (6 bases). Per the germline V gene, CDR1 is MNHEY and CDR2 is SVGAGI. This CDR3 has 17 amino acids. The ends were cut back, 0 bases at V and 4 bases at J, with 15 bases in the middle. The CDR3 sequence: CASSYSPRTGFTGELFF. The CDR3, as DNA: TGTGCCAGCAGTTACTCACCCCGAACAGGGTTCACCGGGGAGCTGTTTTTT.

The chain has TRBV5-1 and TRBJ1-1; possible D gene TRBD1, 6 bases. CDR3 length equals 15 residues. Germline V lookup: CDR1 SGHRS, CDR2 YFSETQ. The V end was cut by 4 bases, the J end by 4 bases, with 17 bases between. CDR3 bases: TGCGCCAGCAGCGTACCACAGGGAGAGGGCACTGAAGCTTTCTTT. Translating gives CASSVPQGEGTEAFF.

V and J are TRBV9 and TRBJ1-1, with D uncertain. Trimming cost V 3 bases and J 1 base, with 4 bases left between them. This CDR3 comprises 12 residues. Germline lookup yields CDR1 SGDLS and CDR2 YYNGEE. The CDR3 DNA reads TGTGCCAGCAGCGGATCGAACACTGAAGCTTTCTTT. It translates to CASSGSNTEAFF.

This clonotype was seen many times. V and J are TRBV4-1 and TRBJ2-5; 14 bases are shared with TRBD2. V shed 0 bases and J 5 bases; nucleotides not matched to a gene: 8. Germline lookup yields CDR1 MGHRA and CDR2 YSYEKL. The CDR3 contains 18 residues. CDR3 nucleotides: TGCGCCAGCAGCCAAGATGCCCAGGGACTAGCGGGGGTCGAGACCCAGTACTTC. It encodes CASSQDAQGLAGVETQYF.

J is TRBJ2-1 and V is TRBV29-1; D perhaps matches TRBD1 (5 bases). Trimming left V 6 bases short and J 5 bases short, with 11 bases between. The CDR3 loop spans 12 amino acids. Per the germline V gene, CDR1 is SQVTM and CDR2 is ANQGSEA. The CDR3 loop is CSVDIRDNEQFF. DNA of the CDR3: TGCAGCGTGGACATACGGGACAATGAGCAGTTCTTC.

This clonotype was seen only a few times. The chain has TRBV29-1 and TRBJ1-1; the D gene is possibly TRBD1 (5 bases). The germline V gene has CDR1 SQVTM and CDR2 ANQGSEA. This CDR3 region has 13 residues. Trimming removed 0 bases from V and 5 bases from J, with 10 bases in between. This chain's CDR3 is CSVEDPGGTEAFF. DNA for the CDR3: TGCAGCGTTGAAGATCCGGGGGGGACTGAAGCTTTCTTT.

This clonotype was detected many times. The V gene is TRBV7-9, the J gene TRBJ2-3; 7 nucleotides line up with TRBD2. Trimming at V came to 5 bases and at J to 5 bases, leaving 10 bases not matched to a gene. The CDR3 consists of 15 residues. Germline V gene sequence: CDR1 SEHNR, CDR2 FQNEAQ (reference sequence). The chain's CDR3 is CASSRASGPRDTQYF. In DNA form, the CDR3 reads TGTGCCAGCAGCCGCGCTAGCGGCCCTCGAGATACGCAGTATTTT.

The sample holds a few counts of this clonotype. This chain uses TRBV20-1 with TRBJ2-7, with D possibly being TRBD1 or TRBD2 (7 bases each). The germline V gene encodes CDR1 DFQATT and CDR2 SNEGSKA (reference sequence). The CDR3 extends over 14 amino acids. The V end was cut by 5 bases, the J end by 4 bases, with 18 bases between. The CDR3 protein is CSAARQGAGYEQYF. In nucleotides, the CDR3 is TGCAGTGCTGCCCGACAGGGAGCGGGGTACGAGCAGTACTTC.